This T cell receptor (beta chain) was sequenced during a study of metastatic and nonmetastatic thyroid tumors. Nobody among the patients had been given any treatment before thyroid surgery. Using MiXCR, TCRdb re-called clones from the PCR reads. This sample has about 18,000 clones; roughly 36% occur once, and the top ten carry more than 15%. Germline V gives CDR1 SGHKS, CDR2 YYEKEE (reference sequence). The V gene end was trimmed by 4 bases and the J gene end by 2 bases; junction bases not matched to a gene: 3. The CDR3 length is 14 residues. This clonotype was obtained from a female donor with papillary thyroid cancer or a benign thyroid nodule (not recorded which). Some clones in this sample may be carry-over from other donors' samples. V gene TRBV5-5 combines with J gene TRBJ1-2; 9 nucleotides agree with TRBD1. What was sequenced was tumor tissue. CDR3 sequence reads: CASSRQGGNYGYTF. In DNA, the CDR3 is TGTGCCAGCAGCAGACAGGGGGGGAACTATGGCTACACCTTC.